This T cell receptor beta chain is from a study of PD-1 blockade in classical Hodgkin lymphoma. There was relapse after autologous stem cell transplantation in every patient, and there was variation in brentuximab vedotin exposure. This clone was seen a handful of times. Its antigen remains unknown. General observations from the study: Newly diagnosed and completely responding patients shared comparable baseline diversity.

Produced via immunoSEQ multiplex PCR; TCRdb's table is partial and in-frame only. The repertoire holds approximately 12,000 clones, with 84% as singletons. The germline gives CDR1 SGHDT, CDR2 YYEEEE. The CDR3 runs to 15 residues. V was trimmed by 0 bases and J by 3 bases, leaving 9 bases between them. The sequence was obtained from a human donor with classical Hodgkin lymphoma. The rearrangement uses TRBV5-6 and TRBJ1-4; maybe TRBD1 (6 bases). The starting material was peripheral blood mononuclear cells (PBMCs), obtained at baseline. Written as DNA, the CDR3 is TGTGCCAGCAGCTTGGTAGGGGGACCTAATGAAAAACTGTTTTTT. As protein: CASSLVGGPNEKLFF.